This T cell receptor (beta chain) was recovered during a study of blood T cell repertoires in COVID-19. As for the study in general: Both acute and convalescent COVID-19 samples were obtained from the United States, Italy and Spain. In each case, the material was cDNA or gDNA derived from T cells, B-cell-depleted T cells, or PBMCs.

Under the authors' procedure: From reference gene primer amplification, estimates of nucleated cell counts were derived. The method was immunoSEQ multiplex PCR; TCRdb's version includes in-frame clones alone and lacks a portion of them. V, J and clone size are taken as reported in that table, and D and trimming were inferred from the DNA itself. The data show fewer than 250,000 clones, 85% to 90% seen once. V lost 0 bases and J lost 9; bases outside the gene matches: 3. The germline gives CDR1 SGHTA, CDR2 FQGNSA. This CDR3 is 15 amino acids long. The clonotype comes from a man in his forties or fifties with COVID-19, enrolled during active disease. This rearrangement joins TRBV7-2 to TRBJ1-6, with TRBD1 matching 9 bases. Sequenced sample: peripheral blood. The CDR3 region has the DNA TGTGCCAGCAGCTTAGCCAAGGACAGGGGTTCACCCCTCCACTTT. Translation: CASSLAKDRGSPLHF.